This T cell receptor beta chain was documented in a study of blood T cell repertoires in COVID-19. Sequenced by immunoSEQ multiplex PCR; TCRdb stores in-frame clones only, minus some. The repertoire includes around 390,000 clones, approximately 87% of them detected once, and 10% sits in the top ten. The J segment lost 3 bases and the V segment lost 5 bases, leaving 8 bases of the junction unmatched. Germline CDR1 and CDR2: LGHDT and YNNKEL (reference sequence). The CDR3 extends over 16 amino acids. This receptor was identified in a woman aged 45-59 years who had recovered from COVID-19. Sequencing was done on a sample of PBMCs or T cells enriched from blood (not recorded which). This rearrangement joins TRBV3-1 (or the pseudogene TRBV3-2) to TRBJ2-3; TRBD1 aligns across 10 bases. CDR3 nucleotides: TGTGCCAGCAGCAAGAGACAGGGGGCGCGGACAGATACGCAGTATTTT. Protein: CASSKRQGARTDTQYF.